Presented here are 13 T cell receptor beta chains from one specimen sequenced in a study of human T cells and chemical hapten exposure. TCRdb reanalysed the 5' RACE reads using MiXCR and keeps one entry per CDR3 protein. Of 110,000 or so distinct CDR3 sequences detected, around 20% appear once; the ten largest clones hold 2.5% to 3.5%. From whole blood left unfractionated, total RNA was extracted. The receptors derive from a human donor in good health.

V usage is TRBV28 and J usage is TRBJ2-7, with D uncertain. The CDR3 runs to 14 residues. V was clipped by 3 bases and J by 3 bases, with 12 bases between them. Germline V CDR1 and CDR2: MDHEN, SYDVKM. CDR3 residues: CASSLVRTLYEQYF. The CDR3 DNA is TGTGCCAGCAGTTTGGTGAGGACCCTCTACGAGCAGTACTTC.

This clonotype was counted a few times. The junction does not match germline at one end; this may be a read error. The chain has TRBV28 and TRBJ1-6; TRBD1 might be the D (5 bases). The germline CDR1 and CDR2 sequences are MDHEN and SYDVKM. The CDR3 runs to 12 residues. Here the CDR3 reads CASSSGQDQGEF. The CDR3 DNA reads TGTGCCAGCAGTTCTGGTCAGGACCAAGGGGAGTTT.

This chain joins TRBV24-1 and TRBJ1-1; possible D gene TRBD1, 5 bases. CDR3 length: 14 residues. Trimming stripped 5 bases from V and 0 bases from J, with 9 bases between. Looked up from germline, CDR1 is KGHDR and CDR2 is SFDVKD. In DNA form, the CDR3 reads TGTGCCACCAGTGGTCAGGGTTTGAACACTGAAGCTTTCTTT. Protein: CATSGQGLNTEAFF.

The chain uses TRBV7-2 and TRBJ2-1; 8 nucleotides align to TRBD1. CDR1 and CDR2 (germline): SGHTA, FQGNSA. The trim removed 0 bases at V and 3 bases at J, leaving 10 bases unmatched. This CDR3 is built from 18 residues. This CDR3 is CASSLAKRQGARYNEQFF. DNA for the CDR3: TGTGCCAGCAGCTTAGCGAAACGGCAGGGGGCTCGCTACAATGAGCAGTTCTTC.

The chain links TRBV20-1 to TRBJ2-5, with no clear D. Trimming removed 6 bases from V and 6 bases from J, with 8 bases in between. The CDR3 spans 10 residues. Germline CDR1 and CDR2: DFQATT and SNEGSKA (reference sequence). CDR3 residues: CSALVQTQYF. The CDR3 DNA follows: TGCAGTGCCCTAGTCCAGACCCAGTACTTC.

The V call is TRBV7-9, the J call TRBJ1-1; the D is unclear. The CDR3 contains 15 residues. Germline CDR1 is SEHNR and CDR2 is FQNEAQ (reference sequence). V was cut by 2 bases and J by 4 bases, with 14 bases left in between. Written as DNA, the CDR3 is TGTGCCAGCAGCTTAAGCCCTACGAAGAGCACTGAAGCTTTCTTT. Its protein is CASSLSPTKSTEAFF.

Only a few counts were recorded for this clonotype. The rearrangement links TRBV6-6 to TRBJ2-3, with D possibly being TRBD2 (6 bases). CDR1 and CDR2 from the germline V gene are MNHNY and SVGAGI (reference sequence). This CDR3 contains 15 residues. Trimming shortened V by 7 bases and J by 4 bases, and 18 bases separated the two germline ends. CDR3 in DNA: TGTGCCAGCATCGAAGCGGGCGGAGGCCCAGATACGCAGTATTTT. This gives the protein CASIEAGGGPDTQYF.

This chain joins TRBV20-1 and TRBJ2-1, with a weak D call TRBD2 (7 bases). Trimming took off 1 base at V and 0 bases at J, with 16 bases between the two ends. The CDR3 totals 17 residues. Germline CDR1 and CDR2: DFQATT and SNEGSKA (reference sequence). The CDR3 here is CSARGGGGTSSYNEQFF. For the CDR3, the DNA is TGCAGTGCTAGAGGCGGGGGCGGGACAAGCTCCTACAATGAGCAGTTCTTC.

This clonotype was counted between two and nine times. V is TRBV20-1 and J is TRBJ2-7; 8 nucleotides agree with TRBD2. V shed 0 bases and J 9 bases; nucleotides not matched to a gene: 13. Germline V gene data show CDR1 as DFQATT and CDR2 as SNEGSKA (reference sequence). This CDR3 comprises 15 residues. CDR3 DNA: TGCAGTGCTAGAGAAGAATCCAGCGGGAGTAAGGGGCAGTACTTC. Its protein is CSAREESSGSKGQYF.

The V gene is TRBV28, the J gene TRBJ2-1; TRBD1 aligns across 7 bases. The CDR3 totals 12 residues. CDR1 is MDHEN and CDR2 is SYDVKM in the germline V gene. V lost 5 bases, J lost 10 bases, and 5 bases stayed unmatched. CDR3 sequence (DNA): TGTGCCAGCAGTGACACAGGGGACGAGCAGTTCTTC. This encodes CASSDTGDEQFF.

The chain couples TRBV10-2 to TRBJ1-1; D remains unclear. V lost 3 bases and J lost 1, with 15 bases in between. Per the germline V gene, CDR1 is WSHSY and CDR2 is SAAADI. The CDR3 sequence is 16 residues long. The CDR3 region is CASSERRSAKNTEAFF. The CDR3 DNA reads TGCGCCAGCAGTGAAAGACGGTCGGCTAAGAACACTGAAGCTTTCTTT.

The J gene is TRBJ2-7, the V gene TRBV28; 12 nucleotides line up with TRBD1. The ends lost 6 bases at V and 0 bases at J; junction bases unmatched: 15. The V gene's germline CDR1 is MDHEN and CDR2 SYDVKM. There are 19 residues in the CDR3. The CDR3 DNA follows: TGTGCCAGCAGCCCAACCGGGACAGGGGGCCGCTTTAGCTCCTACGAGCAGTACTTC. Amino acid sequence: CASSPTGTGGRFSSYEQYF.

This rearrangement joins TRBV6-5 to TRBJ2-7; 9 bases fit TRBD2. Germline V lookup: CDR1 MNHEY, CDR2 SVGAGI. V trimming: 2 bases; J trimming: 6 bases; junction bases outside the gene matches: 8. The CDR3 loop spans 15 amino acids. This CDR3 is CASSYGPSGNAEQYF. In DNA form, the CDR3 reads TGTGCCAGCAGTTACGGGCCTAGCGGGAATGCCGAGCAGTACTTC.